This TCR beta chain is from a study of PD-1 blockade in classical Hodgkin lymphoma. Study-wide results and limits: Later analyses included only patients treated at least 1 year post-ASCT. Newly diagnosed patients had diversity similar to the baseline diversity of complete responders.

Each patient experienced a relapse that followed autologous stem cell transplantation, and brentuximab vedotin exposure varied. This clone was counted a few times. Its specificity is unknown. Produced via immunoSEQ multiplex PCR; TCRdb's table is partial and in-frame only. The table shows roughly 150,000 clones, with about 81% occurring only once. The germline CDR1 and CDR2 sequences are MGHDK and SYGVNS. Trimming at V came to 4 bases and at J to 1 base, leaving 8 bases not matched to a gene. This CDR3 is 17 amino acids long. The sequence was collected from a human donor with classical Hodgkin lymphoma. This chain links TRBV25-1 with TRBJ2-3; 10 bases align to TRBD2. Sample: peripheral blood mononuclear cells (PBMCs), taken before the second cycle of nivolumab. CDR3 in DNA: TGTGCCAGCAGTGGGTTAGCGGGAGGTCGGGGCACAGATACGCAGTATTTT. The encoded protein is CASSGLAGGRGTDTQYF.